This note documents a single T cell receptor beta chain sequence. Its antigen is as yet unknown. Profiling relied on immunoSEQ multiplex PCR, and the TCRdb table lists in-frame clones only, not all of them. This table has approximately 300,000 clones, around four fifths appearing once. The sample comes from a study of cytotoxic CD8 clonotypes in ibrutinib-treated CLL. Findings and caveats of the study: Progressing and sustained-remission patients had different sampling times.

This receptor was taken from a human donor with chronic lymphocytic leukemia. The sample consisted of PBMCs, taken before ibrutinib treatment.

CDR3 protein: CASSVAPVRLVSPEQFF. The CDR3 nucleotides are TGTGCCAGCAGCGTAGCCCCGGTGCGACTAGTCTCCCCTGAGCAGTTCTTC. The chain recombines TRBV9 with TRBJ2-1, with a tentative D call TRBD2 (6 bases). The length of the CDR3 is 17 residues. Germline loops: CDR1 SGDLS, CDR2 YYNGEE. V was cut by 0 bases and J by 9 bases, with 22 bases left in between.